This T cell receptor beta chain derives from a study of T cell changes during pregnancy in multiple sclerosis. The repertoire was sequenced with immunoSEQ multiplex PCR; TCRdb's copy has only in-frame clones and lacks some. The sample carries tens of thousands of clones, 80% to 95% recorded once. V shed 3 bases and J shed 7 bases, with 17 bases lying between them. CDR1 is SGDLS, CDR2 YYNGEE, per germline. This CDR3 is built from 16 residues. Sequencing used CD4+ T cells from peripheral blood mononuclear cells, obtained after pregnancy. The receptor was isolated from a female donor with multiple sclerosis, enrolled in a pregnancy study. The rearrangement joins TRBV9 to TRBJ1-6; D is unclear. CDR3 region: CASSASPRAGNSPLHF. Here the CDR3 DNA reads TGTGCCAGCAGCGCGTCCCCCCGGGCGGGCAATTCACCCCTCCACTTT.